Shown below are 19 T cell receptor beta chains from a single sample sequenced in a study of response to subunit inactivated influenza vaccine. TCRdb recomputed calls from the RT-PCR reads with MiXCR, one row per CDR3 protein. The repertoire holds roughly 290,000 distinct CDR3 sequences, with 20% to 25% as singletons. The sample was PBMCs from blood, taken less than 22 months after vaccination. Source of these receptors: a man between 50 and 70 years old who received an inactivated influenza vaccine.

This chain joins TRBV9 and TRBJ2-7; possibly TRBD2 for D (6 bases). Germline V lookup: CDR1 SGDLS, CDR2 YYNGEE. The germline V and J ends were trimmed by 4 bases and 0 bases, with 23 bases remaining between them. CDR3 size: 18 residues. The DNA of the CDR3 is TGTGCCAGCAGCCCGTCCGGAAGGATAGCGGACAACTCCTACGAGCAGTACTTC. Its translation: CASSPSGRIADNSYEQYF.

This clonotype was seen more than once but under ten times. The V call is TRBV7-9, the J call TRBJ2-4; D unresolved. With 5 bases removed from V and 0 bases from J, the gap between germline ends came to 17 bases. This CDR3 spans 17 amino acids. Germline CDR1 is SEHNR and CDR2 is FQNEAQ (reference sequence). The CDR3 sequence: CASSRSRQAGAKNIQYF. CDR3 nucleotides: TGTGCCAGCAGCCGCTCGAGGCAGGCTGGAGCCAAAAACATTCAGTACTTC.

For this clonotype: This may be a read error, as it is one base from a much larger clone. The chain combines TRBV5-6 with TRBJ1-4; D remains ambiguous. CDR1 and CDR2 (germline): SGHDT, YYEEEE. The CDR3 contains 13 residues. CDR3 in amino acids: CASSPGRAEELFF. The CDR3 DNA sequence: TGTGCCAGCAGCCCGGGTAGGGCTGAAGAACTGTTTTTT.

This clonotype was seen more than once but under ten times. The CDR3 protein is CASGEGHTDTQYF. The CDR3 nucleotides read TGTGCCAGCGGCGAAGGCCACACAGATACGCAGTATTTT. This rearrangement joins TRBV6-4 to TRBJ2-3; no definite D call. Germline assignment: CDR1 MRHNA and CDR2 SNTAGT. This CDR3 region has 13 residues. Trimming cost V 8 bases and J 2 bases, with 11 bases left between them.

V is TRBV6-1 and J is TRBJ2-3; 8 nucleotides line up with TRBD1. This CDR3 comprises 15 residues. V lost 5 bases, J lost 3 bases, and 7 bases stayed unmatched. Per the germline V gene, CDR1 is MNHNS and CDR2 is SASEGT. Here the CDR3 reads CASSPTGGRTDTQYF. CDR3 nucleotide sequence: TGTGCCAGCAGTCCCACAGGGGGGCGTACAGATACGCAGTATTTT.

CDR3 nucleotide sequence: TGCAGTGCTAGAGAGGCGGGCAGGGTATCAGATACGCAGTATTTT. This codes for CSAREAGRVSDTQYF. This sequence joins TRBV20-1 and TRBJ2-3; D is tentatively TRBD1 or TRBD2 (5 bases each). The V gene lost 0 bases and the J gene lost 4 bases, with 14 bases spanning the gap. Germline CDR1 DFQATT, CDR2 SNEGSKA (reference sequence). CDR3 length: 15 amino acids.

The chain is built from TRBV7-2 and TRBJ2-5; D might be TRBD1 (6 bases). The V end was cut by 4 bases, the J end by 1 base, with 13 bases between. CDR3 size: 15 residues. The V gene's germline CDR1 is SGHTA and CDR2 FQGNSA. CDR3 amino acids: CASSSSGTFQETQYF. The CDR3 nucleotides read TGTGCCAGCAGCTCCTCCGGGACATTCCAAGAGACCCAGTACTTC.

CDR3 coding DNA: TGCAGTGCTAGAGGCTACAGGTCTGGGGCCAACGTCCTGACTTTC. This codes for CSARGYRSGANVLTF. The chain uses TRBV20-1 and TRBJ2-6; tentatively, D is TRBD1 (5 bases). The CDR3 length is 15 residues. CDR1 is DFQATT, CDR2 SNEGSKA, per germline (reference sequence). V was trimmed by 1 base and J by 1 base, leaving 8 bases between them.

The gene calls are TRBV10-3 and TRBJ1-4; TRBD1 matches 7 bases. The V gene end was trimmed by 6 bases and the J gene end by 8 bases; junction bases not matched to a gene: 3. The CDR3 runs to 12 residues. Germline V gives CDR1 ENHRY, CDR2 SYGVKD. CDR3 DNA sequence: TGTGCCATCAGGGGACAGTCCGAAAAACTGTTTTTT. Translation: CAIRGQSEKLFF.

This clonotype was seen a handful of times. The V call is TRBV9, the J call TRBJ2-2; D gene ambiguous. V was shortened by 0 bases and J by 5 bases, with 8 bases between the two germline ends. The germline V gene has CDR1 SGDLS and CDR2 YYNGEE. The CDR3 is made up of 14 amino acids. This CDR3 is CASSVALSTGELFF. As DNA, the CDR3 is TGTGCCAGCAGCGTAGCTTTGTCTACCGGGGAGCTGTTTTTT.

This clonotype showed up just a few times. V and J are TRBV20-1 and TRBJ1-1; 9 positions agree with TRBD1. The CDR3 is 15 amino acids. With 1 base clipped from V and 1 base from J, the junction kept 4 bases outside the gene matches. Germline CDR1 DFQATT, CDR2 SNEGSKA (reference sequence). CDR3 in amino acids: CSARVVTGGNTEAFF. Here the CDR3 DNA reads TGCAGTGCTAGAGTGGTGACAGGGGGGAACACTGAAGCTTTCTTT.

This sequence joins TRBV19 and TRBJ1-1; D uncertain. There are 17 residues in the CDR3. CDR1 and CDR2 from the germline V gene are LNHDA and SQIVND (reference sequence). With 5 bases removed from V and 0 bases from J, the gap between germline ends came to 19 bases. CDR3 nucleotides: TGTGCCAGTAGTCCCCTGACGGAGCCGACGATGAACACTGAAGCTTTCTTT. As protein: CASSPLTEPTMNTEAFF.

This clonotype was picked up many times. This chain links TRBV12-3 or TRBV12-4 with TRBJ1-5, with TRBD1 identical over 8 bases. Trimming took 5 bases from V and 7 from J; bases not matched to a gene: 7. The CDR3 spans 14 residues. The CDR3 spells CASSGTGEVQPQHF. For the CDR3, the DNA is TGTGCCAGCAGTGGGACAGGAGAGGTACAGCCCCAGCATTTT.

This clonotype was counted between two and nine times. The chain combines TRBV12-3 or TRBV12-4 with TRBJ1-1; 10 bases are a match to TRBD1. The CDR3 is made up of 14 amino acids. The V segment lost 6 bases and the J segment 4 bases; nucleotides outside the gene matches: 5. The CDR3 loop reads CASRPGQGTTEAFF. CDR3 in DNA: TGTGCCAGCAGGCCGGGACAGGGGACCACTGAAGCTTTCTTT.

This chain connects TRBV4-3 to TRBJ2-1, with D possibly being TRBD2 (5 bases). Germline CDR1 and CDR2: LGHNA and YSLEER. The CDR3 extends over 16 amino acids. With 4 bases removed from V and 0 bases from J, the gap between germline ends came to 13 bases. The CDR3 DNA sequence: TGCGCCAGCAGCCCAGACCCCAGCGGCTCCTACAATGAGCAGTTCTTC. Its protein is CASSPDPSGSYNEQFF.

The chain recombines TRBV7-9 with TRBJ2-1, with D hard to call. The CDR3 loop spans 12 amino acids. Trimming removed 3 bases at V and 7 bases at J, with 7 bases between. CDR1 is SEHNR, CDR2 FQNEAQ, per germline (reference sequence). This CDR3 reads CASSFKYNEQFF. The CDR3 DNA reads as TGTGCCAGCAGCTTCAAATATAATGAGCAGTTCTTC.

The V call is TRBV27, the J call TRBJ1-1; TRBD1 is a possible D gene (5 bases). CDR3 length: 13 residues. Trimming cost V 4 bases and J 4 bases, with 10 bases left between them. Germline CDR1 reads MNHEY; CDR2 reads SMNVEV (reference sequence). The CDR3 coding sequence is TGTGCCAGCAGTTGGGGGGAGGCCACTGAAGCTTTCTTT. As protein: CASSWGEATEAFF.

This clonotype was seen a handful of times. The chain combines TRBV5-1 with TRBJ2-7; D perhaps matches TRBD2 (6 bases). V lost 0 bases and J lost 5, with 12 bases in between. The CDR3 spans 14 residues. Germline CDR1 reads SGHRS; CDR2 reads YFSETQ. CDR3 sequence: CASSLDLPGDEQYF. The CDR3 DNA sequence: TGCGCCAGCAGCTTGGACCTCCCGGGGGACGAGCAGTACTTC. Drawing the rest from reference TRBV5-1 and TRBJ2-7, the complete variable domain is KAGVTQTPRYLIKTRGQQVTLSCSPISGHRSVSWYQQTPGQGLQFLFEYFSETQRNKGNFPGRFSGRQFSNSRSEMNVSTLELGDSALYLCASSLDLPGDEQYFGPGTRLTVT.

The sample holds a few counts of this clonotype. This sequence joins TRBV12-3 or TRBV12-4 and TRBJ1-2, with D possibly matching TRBD1 (6 bases). The V end was cut by 7 bases, the J end by 10 bases, with 31 bases between. The CDR3 loop spans 17 amino acids. The CDR3 reads CASNSFPFPGAGVAYTF. The CDR3 DNA sequence: TGTGCCAGCAACAGTTTCCCTTTTCCAGGGGCTGGGGTGGCCTACACCTTC.